This entry lists 20 T cell receptor beta chains sequenced from one sample in a study of beta chain features in type 1 diabetes. The authors reverse transcribed all of the isolated RNA, so sequencing captured expressed TCRB transcripts. Libraries were prepared by immunoSEQ multiplex PCR; TCRdb keeps only in-frame clonotypes and omits some of them. This sample has 900,000 or so clones, with roughly a sixth found just once. Material: naive CD4+ T cells from blood. The receptors come from a woman under 30 in good health.

This chain uses TRBV7-9 with TRBJ2-7; a weak D match, TRBD2 (5 bases). Trimming left V 4 bases short and J 4 bases short, with 8 bases between. This CDR3 has 12 residues. CDR1 is SEHNR and CDR2 is FQNEAQ in the germline V gene (reference sequence). CDR3 DNA: TGTGCCAGCAGCTGGACTTTTTACGAGCAGTACTTC. The encoded protein is CASSWTFYEQYF.

This clone was seen only a few times. The rearrangement joins TRBV6-5 to TRBJ1-2; D is unresolved. Germline assignment: CDR1 MNHEY and CDR2 SVGAGI. The CDR3 runs 16 residues. Trimming removed 1 base at V and 2 bases at J, with 14 bases between. CDR3 protein: CASSYWTPGGNYGYTF. The CDR3 DNA reads TGTGCCAGCAGTTACTGGACTCCTGGCGGGAACTATGGCTACACCTTC.

V is TRBV25-1 and J is TRBJ2-5; 11 bases are a match to TRBD1. The CDR3 is 17 residues long. From germline, CDR1 is MGHDK and CDR2 SYGVNS. Trimming at V came to 3 bases and at J to 0 bases, leaving 6 bases not matched to a gene. The CDR3 here is CASSEGTGGFYQETQYF. In DNA form, the CDR3 reads TGTGCCAGCAGTGAGGGGACAGGGGGTTTTTACCAAGAGACCCAGTACTTC.

Only a few counts were recorded for this clone. The chain carries TRBV25-1 and TRBJ2-5; a possible D gene is TRBD1 (6 bases). V was trimmed by 6 bases and J by 5 bases, leaving 16 bases between them. The germline V gene has CDR1 MGHDK and CDR2 SYGVNS. This CDR3 comprises 14 residues. CDR3 region: CASRGTQERETQYF. The CDR3 bases are TGTGCCAGCAGAGGGACACAGGAGAGGGAGACCCAGTACTTC.

This clone occurred a few times. The gene calls are TRBV25-1 and TRBJ1-1; 8 bases match TRBD1. Trimming cost V 2 bases and J 3 bases; bases outside gene matches: 8. The CDR3 totals 16 residues. CDR1 MGHDK and CDR2 SYGVNS come from the germline V gene. The DNA of the CDR3 is TGTGCCAGCAGTGAAAAGGTTCAGGGGGCGGACACTGAAGCTTTCTTT. Translated, it gives CASSEKVQGADTEAFF.

This clone was observed a handful of times. The V call is TRBV6-5, the J call TRBJ2-1; D possibly corresponds to TRBD1 (6 bases). CDR3 length equals 16 residues. V was trimmed by 0 bases and J by 6 bases, leaving 15 bases between them. Germline values: CDR1 MNHEY, CDR2 SVGAGI. The CDR3 reads CASSYSGGPAFNEQFF. The CDR3, as DNA: TGTGCCAGCAGTTACTCAGGGGGACCGGCGTTCAATGAGCAGTTCTTC.

This rearrangement joins TRBV10-3 to TRBJ2-1; the D gene could be TRBD1 or TRBD2 (5 bases each). Germline CDR1 and CDR2: ENHRY and SYGVKD. This CDR3 is built from 13 residues. V lost 4 bases to trimming and J lost 7 bases, with 11 bases between them. DNA for the CDR3: TGTGCCATCAGTGCCGGGACCTTGAATGAGCAGTTCTTC. This codes for CAISAGTLNEQFF.

This clone was recorded a few times. V and J are TRBV29-1 and TRBJ2-3, with 7 positions matching TRBD2. Germline V lookup: CDR1 SQVTM, CDR2 ANQGSEA. The CDR3 runs to 16 residues. J lost 3 bases, V lost 6 bases, and 15 bases had no gene match. This chain's CDR3 is CSVQWFASGPTDTQYF. The CDR3 DNA is TGCAGCGTCCAATGGTTCGCTAGCGGACCAACAGATACGCAGTATTTT.

The chain couples TRBV14 to TRBJ2-2; 9 bases align to TRBD2. CDR3 length equals 15 residues. The V gene's germline CDR1 is SGHDN and CDR2 FVKESK. J gave up 9 bases and V 1 base, and 6 bases lay outside the gene matches. This chain's CDR3 is CASSQAGTSRRELFF. Here the CDR3 DNA reads TGTGCCAGCAGCCAAGCTGGGACTAGCCGGCGGGAGCTGTTTTTT. The full variable domain, its missing parts supplied by reference TRBV14 and TRBJ2-2, is EAGVTQFPSHSVIEKGQTVTLRCDPISGHDNLYWYRRVMGKEIKFLLHFVKESKQDESGMPNNRFLAERTGGTYSTLKVQPAELEDSGVYFCASSQAGTSRRELFFGEGSRLTVL.

This clone has more than one count but fewer than ten. J is TRBJ2-5 and V is TRBV7-2, with D possibly matching TRBD2 (6 bases). The CDR3 loop spans 13 amino acids. The V end lost 5 bases, the J end lost 5 bases, and 12 bases lay between the germline ends. Germline values: CDR1 SGHTA, CDR2 FQGNSA. The CDR3 protein is CASSRTKPETQYF. The CDR3 DNA reads TGTGCCAGCAGCCGGACTAAACCTGAGACCCAGTACTTC.

Only one count was recorded for this clone. This chain uses TRBV10-3 with TRBJ2-7; 7 nucleotides line up with TRBD1. In germline, CDR1 is ENHRY, CDR2 SYGVKD. V was clipped by 4 bases and J by 7 bases; unmatched bases: 7. The CDR3 runs 13 residues. The CDR3 spells CAISVQTGREQYF. CDR3 nucleotides: TGTGCCATCAGTGTACAGACAGGGCGTGAGCAGTACTTC.

This clone occurred a few times. The V and J genes are TRBV19 and TRBJ2-5; D remains unclear. The DNA end is more similar to TRBJ2-7, so the J call may be wrong. The CDR3 totals 13 residues. The V gene's germline CDR1 is LNHDA and CDR2 SQIVND (reference sequence). CDR3 DNA: TGTGCCAGTAGTAGGGAATTCGCCTACGAGCAGTACTTC. Protein: CASSREFAYEQYF.

A remark on this clone: Other DNA sequences of this sample code for an identical CDR3. The chain recombines TRBV9 with TRBJ2-3; 10 nucleotides match TRBD2. Per the germline V gene, CDR1 is SGDLS and CDR2 is YYNGEE. The V segment lost 0 bases and the J segment 3 bases; nucleotides outside the gene matches: 1. The CDR3 covers 15 residues. CDR3 residues: CASSVASGSTDTQYF. CDR3 nucleotide sequence: TGTGCCAGCAGCGTAGCTAGCGGGAGTACAGATACGCAGTATTTT.

This clone appeared a few times. Other DNA sequences of this sample code for an identical CDR3. The chain employs TRBV7-2 and TRBJ2-7, with D unresolved. The CDR3 is 12 residues long. Trimming cost V 5 bases and J 0 bases, with 5 bases left between them. Per the germline V gene, CDR1 is SGHTA and CDR2 is FQGNSA. The CDR3 DNA sequence: TGTGCCAGCAGCCCGAGCTCCTACGAGCAGTACTTC. It specifies CASSPSSYEQYF.

In its sample, this clone was seen a few times. The J gene is TRBJ2-2, the V gene TRBV5-4; either TRBD1 or TRBD2 may supply D (5 bases each). Trimming shortened V by 5 bases and J by 2 bases, and 7 bases separated the two germline ends. CDR1 is SGHNT and CDR2 is YYREEE in the germline V gene (reference sequence). CDR3 size: 13 residues. CDR3 sequence: CASSRDNTGELFF. The CDR3 nucleotides read TGTGCCAGCAGTAGGGACAACACCGGGGAGCTGTTTTTT.

The chain employs TRBV19 and TRBJ1-1, with TRBD1 matching 8 bases. The CDR3 sequence is 16 residues long. J gave up 4 bases and V 11 bases, and 18 bases lay outside the gene matches. CDR1 and CDR2 from the germline V gene are LNHDA and SQIVND (reference sequence). The CDR3 DNA sequence: TGTGCCTCCCGCCAGAGACAGGGGACTGGATCCACTGAAGCTTTCTTT. Protein sequence: CASRQRQGTGSTEAFF.

This chain joins TRBV21-1 and TRBJ2-7; the table's D gene call, TRBD2, was not cross checked with the DNA. TRBV21-1 is given as a pseudogene. This CDR3 is 16 amino acids long. CDR3 loop: CASSLPPGLAGFEQYF. In DNA form, the CDR3 reads TGTGCCAGCAGCCTCCCCCCCGGACTAGCGGGTTTCGAGCAGTACTTC.

The chain has TRBV14 and TRBJ2-1, with a tentative D call TRBD1 (5 bases). V lost 4 bases and J lost 3, with 16 bases in between. This CDR3 contains 16 residues. Germline V gives CDR1 SGHDN, CDR2 FVKESK. The CDR3 here is CASSPKPGLLYNEQFF. The CDR3 coding sequence is TGTGCCAGCAGCCCCAAACCAGGGCTTCTCTACAATGAGCAGTTCTTC. The full variable domain, with the rest looked up from reference TRBV14 and TRBJ2-1, is EAGVTQFPSHSVIEKGQTVTLRCDPISGHDNLYWYRRVMGKEIKFLLHFVKESKQDESGMPNNRFLAERTGGTYSTLKVQPAELEDSGVYFCASSPKPGLLYNEQFFGPGTRLTVL.

This clone has a handful of counts. The chain carries TRBV27 and TRBJ2-1; 8 positions agree with TRBD2. CDR3 length: 15 residues. CDR1 and CDR2 from the germline V gene are MNHEY and SMNVEV (reference sequence). The trim removed 3 bases at V and 6 bases at J, leaving 7 bases unmatched. The CDR3 DNA sequence: TGTGCCAGCAGTTTTTTGGGGACTAGAGCCAATGAGCAGTTCTTC. Its translation is CASSFLGTRANEQFF.

This clone appeared a few times. The chain employs TRBV14 and TRBJ2-7; D gene unclear. The CDR3 extends over 15 amino acids. Trimming removed 1 base from V and 0 bases from J, with 10 bases in between. Germline lookup yields CDR1 SGHDN and CDR2 FVKESK. The CDR3 loop is CASSQVARSSYEQYF. The DNA of the CDR3 is TGTGCCAGCAGCCAAGTTGCGAGAAGCTCCTACGAGCAGTACTTC.